This is a list of T cell receptor beta chains from one sample in a study of shared clonotypes between healthy human individuals. Assay: immunoSEQ multiplex PCR; the TCRdb copy retains only in-frame clones and omits some. The sample holds about 2.1 million clones, approximately 94% seen once. The sequenced material came from naive CD8+ T cells from PBMCs. The receptors were sampled from a man younger than 35 in good health. Some clones in this sample may be carry-over from other donors' samples. CDR3s include the opening cysteine and the closing phenylalanine or tryptophan. The D gene is left open where the match is weak. Clone sizes are given selectively: once, few, many, or a class where the clone is expanded.

d_call,clone_size,j_call,v_call,cdr3_aa,cdr3_nt
-,-,TRBJ2-1,TRBV15,CATSPRQAYNEQFF,TGTGCCACCAGCCCACGACAGGCCTACAATGAGCAGTTCTTC
-,-,TRBJ2-5,TRBV9,CASSVVGTLQETQYF,TGTGCCAGCAGCGTAGTTGGGACACTGCAAGAGACCCAGTACTTC
TRBD1,-,TRBJ2-5,TRBV30,CAWSLPHRGWETQYF,TGTGCCTGGAGTCTACCACACAGGGGTTGGGAGACCCAGTACTTC
TRBD2,-,TRBJ2-7,TRBV7-9,CASSPGLASYEQYF,TGTGCCAGCAGTCCGGGACTAGCCTCCTACGAGCAGTACTTC
-,-,TRBJ2-7,TRBV14,CASSQRSYEQYF,TGTGCCAGCAGCCAAAGGTCCTACGAGCAGTACTTC
-,-,TRBJ2-7,TRBV7-9,CASSLETGIYEQYF,TGTGCCAGCAGCTTAGAAACTGGGATCTACGAGCAGTACTTC
-,-,TRBJ1-4,TRBV18,CASSPGVRLATNEKLFF,TGTGCCAGCTCACCAGGGGTACGGTTAGCGACTAATGAAAAACTGTTTTTT
TRBD2,-,TRBJ2-1,TRBV28,CASSLFLLAANEQFF,TGTGCCAGCAGTTTATTTTTACTAGCGGCCAATGAGCAGTTCTTC
TRBD1,-,TRBJ1-5,TRBV27,CASSRDREVPQHF,TGTGCCAGCTCCCGGGACAGGGAGGTTCCCCAGCATTTT
TRBD1,-,TRBJ2-7,TRBV19,CASSIWGTDYEQYF,TGTGCCAGTAGTATATGGGGGACAGACTACGAGCAGTACTTC
-,-,TRBJ1-5,TRBV9,CASSPSGISNQPQHF,TGTGCCAGCAGCCCTTCGGGGATTAGCAATCAGCCCCAGCATTTT
-,-,TRBJ2-2,TRBV10-1,CASSPRTDGELFF,TGCGCCAGCAGCCCCAGGACAGACGGGGAGCTGTTTTTT
-,-,TRBJ2-5,TRBV7-9,CASQSSGGPHSGTQYF,TGTGCCAGCCAGTCCTCCGGGGGGCCACATTCGGGGACCCAGTACTTC
-,-,TRBJ2-7,TRBV13,CASSQAGNYEQYF,TGTGCCAGCAGCCAGGCGGGGAACTACGAGCAGTACTTC
-,-,TRBJ2-1,TRBV4-2,CASSQETTHNEQFF,TGTGCCAGCAGCCAGGAGACTACCCACAATGAGCAGTTCTTC
TRBD1,-,TRBJ2-7,TRBV11-3,CASSHSRTGAYEQYF,TGTGCCAGCAGCCATAGCCGGACAGGGGCCTACGAGCAGTACTTC
-,-,TRBJ2-7,TRBV29-1,CSVEASVGGQRYEQYF,TGCAGCGTTGAAGCCTCCGTAGGTGGGCAACGCTACGAGCAGTACTTC
TRBD2,-,TRBJ2-6,TRBV27,CASSLIPPGGNGANVLTF,TGTGCCAGCAGTTTAATCCCCCCCGGGGGGAACGGGGCCAACGTCCTGACTTTC
-,once,TRBJ1-2,TRBV15,CATSGGGYGYTF,TGTGCCACCAGCGGGGGCGGGTATGGCTACACCTTC
-,-,TRBJ2-3,TRBV7-8,CASSLGLSPDTQYF,TGTGCCAGCAGCTTGGGCCTGAGTCCAGATACGCAGTATTTT
-,-,TRBJ1-2,TRBV7-2,CASSLLGAPDRNYGYTF,TGTGCCAGCAGCTTATTGGGGGCACCAGACCGTAACTATGGCTACACCTTC
-,-,TRBJ1-5,TRBV27,CASSFNLGGQPQHF,TGTGCCAGCAGTTTTAACTTAGGGGGTCAGCCCCAGCATTTT
-,-,TRBJ2-1,TRBV11-2,CASSYGTTNEQFF,TGTGCCAGCAGCTACGGGACGACCAATGAGCAGTTCTTC
TRBD2,-,TRBJ2-7,TRBV2,CASQSHKSGSSYEQYF,TGTGCCAGCCAATCGCACAAGAGCGGGAGTTCCTACGAGCAGTACTTC
-,-,TRBJ2-5,TRBV7-9,CASTPGGEGWGQETQYF,TGTGCCAGCACCCCCGGGGGCGAGGGCTGGGGGCAAGAGACCCAGTACTTC
TRBD2,-,TRBJ2-1,TRBV9,CASSVDKTSGIPGLFF,TGTGCCAGCAGCGTCGATAAGACTAGCGGGATTCCCGGGCTGTTCTTC
-,-,TRBJ2-7,TRBV6-5,CASSYSESYEQYF,TGTGCCAGCAGTTACTCTGAGTCTTACGAGCAGTACTTC
-,-,TRBJ1-5,TRBV9,CASSVSSGVNQPQHF,TGTGCCAGCAGCGTATCGAGTGGGGTCAATCAGCCCCAGCATTTT
-,-,TRBJ2-7,TRBV18,CASSPGRHRLGEQYF,TGTGCCAGCTCACCAGGTCGACACAGGCTGGGCGAGCAGTACTTC